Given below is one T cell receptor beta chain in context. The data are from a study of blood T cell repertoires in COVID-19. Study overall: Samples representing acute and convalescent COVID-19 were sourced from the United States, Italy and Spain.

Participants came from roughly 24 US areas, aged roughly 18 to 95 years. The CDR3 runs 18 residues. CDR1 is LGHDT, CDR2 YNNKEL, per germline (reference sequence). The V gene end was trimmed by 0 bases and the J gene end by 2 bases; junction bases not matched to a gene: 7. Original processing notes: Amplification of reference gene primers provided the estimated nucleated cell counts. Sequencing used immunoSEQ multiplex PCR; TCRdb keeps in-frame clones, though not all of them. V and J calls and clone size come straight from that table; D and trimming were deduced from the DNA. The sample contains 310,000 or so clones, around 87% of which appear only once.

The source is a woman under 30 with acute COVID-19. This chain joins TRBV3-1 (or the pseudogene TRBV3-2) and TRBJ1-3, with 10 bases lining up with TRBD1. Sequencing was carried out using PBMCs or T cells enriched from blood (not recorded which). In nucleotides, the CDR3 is TGTGCCAGCAGCCAAGATCGAGGACAGGGGGTAACTGGAAACACCATATATTTT. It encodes CASSQDRGQGVTGNTIYF.